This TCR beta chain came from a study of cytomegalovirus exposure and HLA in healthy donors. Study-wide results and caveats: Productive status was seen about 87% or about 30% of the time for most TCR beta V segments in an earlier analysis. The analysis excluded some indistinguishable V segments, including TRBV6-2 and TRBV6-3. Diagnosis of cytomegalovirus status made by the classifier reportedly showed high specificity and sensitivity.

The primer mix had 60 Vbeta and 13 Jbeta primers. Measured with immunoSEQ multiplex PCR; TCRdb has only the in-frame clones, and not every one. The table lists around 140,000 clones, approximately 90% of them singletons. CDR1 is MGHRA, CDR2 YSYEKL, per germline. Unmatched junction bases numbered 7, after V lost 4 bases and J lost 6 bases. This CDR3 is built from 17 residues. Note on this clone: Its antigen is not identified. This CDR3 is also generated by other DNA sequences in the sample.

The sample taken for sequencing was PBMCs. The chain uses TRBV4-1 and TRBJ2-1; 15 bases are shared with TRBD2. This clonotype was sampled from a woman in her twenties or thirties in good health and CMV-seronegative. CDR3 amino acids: CASSPGLAGGWGNEQFF. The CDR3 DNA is TGCGCCAGCAGCCCGGGACTAGCGGGAGGATGGGGCAATGAGCAGTTCTTC.